One sample yielded the 30 T cell receptor beta chains listed below, sequenced in a study of regulatory T cells in long-lasting Graves disease. To make TCR beta libraries, researchers used iRepertoire HTBI primers and Arm-PCR of CDR3 regions. MiXCR, applied by TCRdb to the multiplex PCR reads, yields one record per CDR3 protein. The data show some 220,000 distinct CDR3 sequences, 15% to 20% seen once. The time point was: newly diagnosed GD, antithyroid drugs for less than 3 months. Researchers made the TCR library from RNA that was extracted from PBMCs. These data were also filed under a second study, of T cells in Graves' hyperthyroidism and ophthalmopathy.

Sequences were derived from peripheral blood mononuclear cells (PBMCs), sampled at new diagnosis, from a patient treated with antithyroid drugs. Receptors originate from a woman in her 30s with Graves disease.

There are many counts of this clonotype. The chain has TRBV12-3 or TRBV12-4 and TRBJ1-2; D is unclear. The ends were cut back, 7 bases at V and 5 bases at J, with 14 bases in the middle. The CDR3 loop spans 13 amino acids. The CDR3 here is CASTFPRGYGYTF. The DNA for the CDR3 is TGTGCCAGCACCTTCCCCAGAGGGTATGGCTACACCTTC.

This clonotype was counted many times. This sequence joins TRBV6-1 and TRBJ2-1, with D perhaps matching TRBD1 or TRBD2 (6 bases each). Germline CDR1 reads MNHNS; CDR2 reads SASEGT. This CDR3 has 13 amino acids. V lost 6 bases to trimming and J lost 9 bases, with 15 bases between them. CDR3 amino acids: CASSRGGRGEQFF. The CDR3 DNA sequence: TGTGCCAGCAGCAGGGGAGGTCGCGGTGAGCAGTTCTTC.

For this clonotype: A much larger clonotype is one base distant, so this may be a read error. V is TRBV24-1 and J is TRBJ1-5, with a tentative D call TRBD1 (6 bases). V was shortened by 12 bases and J by 5 bases, with 25 bases between the two germline ends. From germline, CDR1 is KGHDR and CDR2 SFDVKD. The CDR3 contains 16 residues. CDR3 sequence reads: CAAASRTGRWDQPQHF. CDR3 bases: TGTGCCGCCGCGTCCCGAACAGGGAGATGGGATCAGCCCCAGCATTTT.

The rearrangement uses TRBV27 and TRBJ2-3, with a weak D call TRBD2 (5 bases). The CDR3 has 15 residues. Germline V gene lookup returns CDR1 MNHEY and CDR2 SMNVEV (reference sequence). V was cut by 0 bases and J by 8 bases, with 15 bases left in between. Written as DNA, the CDR3 is TGTGCCAGCAGTTTATCCACAGCGGCGGAAGGTACGCAGTATTTT. Encoded protein: CASSLSTAAEGTQYF.

This clonotype occurred many times. J is TRBJ2-3 and V is TRBV20-1; TRBD2 matches at 10 bases. V lost 4 bases and J lost 3; bases outside the gene matches: 7. Germline assignment: CDR1 DFQATT and CDR2 SNEGSKA (reference sequence). CDR3 length: 15 residues. CDR3 sequence (DNA): TGCAGTGCTACATATAGCGGGGGGAGGACAGATACGCAGTATTTT. It yields the protein CSATYSGGRTDTQYF.

This clonotype was seen at least ten times. This chain joins TRBV7-9 and TRBJ2-5; TRBD2 matches at 14 bases. This CDR3 contains 23 residues. Germline lookup yields CDR1 SEHNR and CDR2 FQNEAQ (reference sequence). The trim removed 5 bases at V and 4 bases at J, leaving 27 bases unmatched. The CDR3 region is CASSKRGLDSPGLAGEGGETQYF. The CDR3, as DNA: TGTGCCAGCAGCAAAAGGGGCCTTGACAGCCCGGGACTAGCGGGAGAAGGGGGAGAGACCCAGTACTTC.

Of note for this clonotype: It may be a read error: a sequence one base away is much more abundant. V gene TRBV11-3 combines with J gene TRBJ2-2; 7 bases are shared with TRBD1. Germline V gene lookup returns CDR1 SGHNT and CDR2 YENEEA. The CDR3 loop spans 16 amino acids. The V segment lost 5 bases and the J segment 14 bases; nucleotides outside the gene matches: 20. In DNA form, the CDR3 reads TGTGCCAGCAGCCCAGGCTTGACAGGGTCGGCCCCAGGACTGTTTTTT. It translates to CASSPGLTGSAPGLFF.

This clonotype has a count of ten or more. The V and J genes are TRBV9 and TRBJ1-2, with 9 bases identical to TRBD1. The CDR3 contains 14 residues. Trimming removed 0 bases from V and 4 bases from J; junction bases left unmatched: 1. Per the germline V gene, CDR1 is SGDLS and CDR2 is YYNGEE. This CDR3 reads CASSVGGQGYGYTF. Here the CDR3 DNA reads TGTGCCAGCAGCGTAGGGGGACAGGGCTATGGCTACACCTTC.

This clonotype was counted at least ten times. The chain combines TRBV10-2 with TRBJ1-5; D might be TRBD1 (6 bases). This CDR3 region has 15 residues. V lost 7 bases and J 3 bases, leaving 16 bases between the germline ends. Germline V gene data show CDR1 as WSHSY and CDR2 as SAAADI. The CDR3 sequence: CASTEGGPNNQPQHF. The CDR3 DNA follows: TGCGCCAGCACCGAGGGGGGCCCCAACAATCAGCCCCAGCATTTT.

The chain has TRBV10-3 and TRBJ1-3; a weak D match, TRBD1 (5 bases). CDR1 is ENHRY, CDR2 SYGVKD, per germline. With 4 bases removed from V and 0 bases from J, the gap between germline ends came to 10 bases. The CDR3 covers 15 residues. In nucleotides, the CDR3 is TGTGCCATCAGTGGAGGGACCCTCTCTGGAAACACCATATATTTT. Translation gives CAISGGTLSGNTIYF.

V and J are TRBV28 and TRBJ1-1, with 9 nucleotides matching TRBD1. Germline trimming cut 10 bases from V and 2 bases from J; bases unmatched to any gene: 14. This CDR3 has 16 residues. The V gene's germline CDR1 is MDHEN and CDR2 SYDVKM. CDR3 coding DNA: TGTGCCACCTTCACAGGGGGCGTGGGGGCTAACACTGAAGCTTTCTTT. Translation: CATFTGGVGANTEAFF.

Notes on this clonotype: This is likely an artifact of a read error, given a far larger clone one base away. The chain has TRBV10-3 and TRBJ1-6; 11 bases align to TRBD1. The CDR3 is made up of 15 amino acids. With 4 bases clipped from V and 8 bases from J, the junction kept 4 bases outside the gene matches. Germline V gives CDR1 ENHRY, CDR2 SYGVKD. The CDR3 DNA is TGTGCCATCAGTGGGACAGGGGGCGCGGATTCACCCCTCCACTTT. This codes for CAISGTGGADSPLHF.

This clonotype came up many times. The CDR3 DNA follows: TGTGCCAGCTCACCAAACGGGCTTGGAGAGACCCAGTACTTC. Amino acids: CASSPNGLGETQYF. The rearrangement uses TRBV18 and TRBJ2-5; D gene unclear. The V gene's germline CDR1 is KGHSH and CDR2 LQKENI. The length of the CDR3 is 14 residues. V dropped 2 bases and J dropped 4 bases, with 11 bases sitting between them.

This clonotype was detected many times. The chain has TRBV12-3 or TRBV12-4 and TRBJ2-2; TRBD1 matches 7 bases. V lost 4 bases to trimming and J lost 5 bases; unmatched junction nucleotides: 10. The CDR3 totals 16 residues. CDR3 in amino acids: CASSSADRWITGELFF. The CDR3 DNA follows: TGTGCCAGCAGTTCCGCGGACAGGTGGATAACCGGGGAGCTGTTTTTT.

As to this clonotype: This is likely an artifact of a read error, given a far larger clone one base away. This is likely a read error, given that the CDR3 carries no conserved phenylalanine or tryptophan at its end. This chain uses TRBV30 with TRBJ2-3; possibly TRBD1 for D (5 bases). The J call may be wrong; the DNA end is better matched by TRBJ1-1. The CDR3 length is 14 residues. Per the germline V gene, CDR1 is GTSNPN and CDR2 is SVGIG (reference sequence). The CDR3 loop reads CAWSGLRGHTEAFL. The CDR3 bases are TGTGCCTGGAGTGGTCTTCGGGGCCACACTGAAGCTTTCCTT.

The chain links TRBV7-2 to TRBJ1-1, with no clear D. The V end was cut by 1 base, the J end by 1 base, with 10 bases between. Germline V CDR1 and CDR2: SGHTA, FQGNSA. The CDR3 contains 15 residues. The CDR3 DNA reads as TGTGCCAGCAGCTTAGACCCCCGGGGGAACACTGAAGCTTTCTTT. It translates to CASSLDPRGNTEAFF.

The V call is TRBV2, the J call TRBJ1-2; TRBD1 matches 7 bases. The CDR3 consists of 16 residues. CDR1 SNHLY and CDR2 FYNNEI come from the germline V gene. With 6 bases clipped from V and 4 bases from J, the junction kept 14 bases outside the gene matches. CDR3 sequence (DNA): TGTGCCAGCAGGCAGGGGGGAAACGGGGGGCTCTATGGCTACACCTTC. Protein: CASRQGGNGGLYGYTF.

This clonotype was observed a few times. A much larger clone is a single base away; this may be a read error. V and J are TRBV7-2 and TRBJ1-4; D call uncertain. Looked up from germline, CDR1 is SGHTA and CDR2 is FQGNSA. The CDR3 is 13 residues long. CDR3 in DNA: TGTGCCAGCAGCTTTTTACAAAATGAAAAACCGTTTTTT. As protein: CASSFLQNEKPFF.

This clonotype was counted ten times or more. This chain uses TRBV9 with TRBJ1-1; the D gene is possibly TRBD1 (6 bases). V was pared by 3 bases and J by 0 bases, with 15 bases between. Germline V gives CDR1 SGDLS, CDR2 YYNGEE. This CDR3 contains 16 residues. CDR3 region: CASSDRVGGMNTEAFF. DNA for the CDR3: TGTGCCAGCAGCGACAGGGTAGGAGGCATGAACACTGAAGCTTTCTTT. Together with reference TRBV9 and TRBJ1-1, the CDR3 gives the full variable domain: DSGVTQTPKHLITATGQRVTLRCSPRSGDLSVYWYQQSLDQGLQFLIQYYNGEERAKGNILERFSAQQFPDLHSELNLSSLELGDSALYFCASSDRVGGMNTEAFFGQGTRLTVV.

The sample holds many counts of this clonotype. The gene calls are TRBV2 and TRBJ2-1; the D is unclear. The DNA matches TRBJ2-5 better at its end, which makes the J call doubtful. Germline values: CDR1 SNHLY, CDR2 FYNNEI. CDR3 length: 10 amino acids. Written as DNA, the CDR3 is TGTGCCAGTGATAAAGAGACCCAGTACTTC. Translation gives CASDKETQYF.

This clonotype was detected many times. CDR3 amino acids: CASQQGTNEKLFF. Here the CDR3 DNA reads TGTGCCAGCCAACAGGGGACTAATGAAAAACTGTTTTTT. This rearrangement joins TRBV18 to TRBJ1-4; TRBD1 agrees at 7 bases. Germline V gene data show CDR1 as KGHSH and CDR2 as LQKENI. The CDR3 spans 13 residues. Trimming cost V 8 bases and J 2 bases; bases outside gene matches: 2.

The sample holds many counts of this clonotype. The chain joins TRBV28 to TRBJ2-3; a weak D match, TRBD1 (5 bases). CDR1 and CDR2 from the germline V gene are MDHEN and SYDVKM. V lost 7 bases and J lost 5, with 16 bases in between. The CDR3 length is 14 residues. This CDR3 reads CASTQGALGDTQYF. CDR3 nucleotides: TGTGCCAGCACCCAAGGGGCCCTCGGAGATACGCAGTATTTT. Supplemented by reference TRBV28 and TRBJ2-3, the full variable domain reads DVKVTQSSRYLVKRTGEKVFLECVQDMDHENMFWYRQDPGLGLRLIYFSYDVKMKEKGDIPEGYSVSREKKERFSLILESASTNQTSMYLCASTQGALGDTQYFGPGTRLTVL.

This clonotype appeared once. This is likely an artifact of a read error, given a far larger clone one base away. The CDR3 does not end in the conserved phenylalanine or tryptophan, so this is likely a read error. This sequence joins TRBV6-2 or TRBV6-3 and TRBJ1-2; 8 bases match TRBD1. The ends lost 5 bases at V and 2 bases at J; junction bases unmatched: 4. CDR1 MNHEY and CDR2 SVGEGT come from the germline V gene. This CDR3 comprises 14 residues. CDR3 protein: CASSARTGNYGYTS. The CDR3 DNA reads TGTGCCAGCAGTGCCAGGACAGGGAACTATGGCTACACCTCC.

Remarks on this clonotype: A clone one base away is much larger, so this may be a read error. The V gene is TRBV28, the J gene TRBJ2-1; 11 nucleotides match TRBD2. Germline V gene lookup returns CDR1 MDHEN and CDR2 SYDVKM. J lost 9 bases, V lost 5 bases, and 9 bases had no gene match. The CDR3 is made up of 15 amino acids. CDR3 sequence reads: CASSQLAGVAREQFF. The DNA of the CDR3 is TGTGCCAGCAGTCAACTAGCGGGAGTGGCTCGTGAGCAGTTCTTC.

The table lists this clonotype with many counts. V usage is TRBV28 and J usage is TRBJ2-5, with unresolved D. The V and J ends lost 2 bases and 3 bases respectively, with 13 bases between them. This CDR3 comprises 15 residues. Germline V gene sequence: CDR1 MDHEN, CDR2 SYDVKM. Here the CDR3 reads CASSLRARWKETQYF. CDR3 coding DNA: TGTGCCAGCAGTTTAAGGGCCAGGTGGAAAGAGACCCAGTACTTC. The whole variable domain, remainder taken from reference TRBV28 and TRBJ2-5, is DVKVTQSSRYLVKRTGEKVFLECVQDMDHENMFWYRQDPGLGLRLIYFSYDVKMKEKGDIPEGYSVSREKKERFSLILESASTNQTSMYLCASSLRARWKETQYFGPGTRLLVL.

CDR3: CSAQQELGSNQPQHF. In DNA, the CDR3 is TGCAGCGCCCAACAGGAGCTAGGTAGCAATCAGCCCCAGCATTTT. The J gene is TRBJ1-5, the V gene TRBV29-1; tentatively, D is TRBD1 (5 bases). V gave up 7 bases and J gave up 0 bases, with 16 bases separating them. The V gene's germline CDR1 is SQVTM and CDR2 ANQGSEA. The CDR3 has 15 residues.

This clonotype was seen at least ten times. The chain couples TRBV4-2 to TRBJ2-7; tentative D call: TRBD1 (6 bases). V was trimmed by 0 bases and J by 1 base, leaving 16 bases between them. The germline CDR1 and CDR2 sequences are LGHNA and YNFKEQ. The CDR3 is made up of 17 amino acids. The CDR3 loop is CASSQEAVQGLSYEQYF. Here the CDR3 DNA reads TGTGCCAGCAGCCAAGAAGCAGTACAGGGATTATCCTACGAGCAGTACTTC.

A word on this clonotype: One end of the junction varies from germline; a read error may be responsible. Written as DNA, the CDR3 is TGTGCCAACAGTGTCTCCTCCGGTTGGGGTTCCCAAGAGACCCAGTACTTC. Residues: CANSVSSGWGSQETQYF. The chain links TRBV12-3 or TRBV12-4 to TRBJ2-5; D gene uncertain. The CDR3 spans 17 residues.

J is TRBJ2-2 and V is TRBV30; 8 bases fit TRBD1. The CDR3 loop spans 15 amino acids. Germline V CDR1 and CDR2: GTSNPN, SVGIG (reference sequence). The J segment lost 6 bases and the V segment lost 3 bases, leaving 9 bases of the junction unmatched. Here the CDR3 DNA reads TGTGCCTGGAGCCCCCAACAGGGGGGCGCCGGGGAGCTGTTTTTT. Its translation: CAWSPQQGGAGELFF.

The table lists this clonotype with many counts. The V gene is TRBV28, the J gene TRBJ1-4, with D hard to call. The CDR3 runs to 14 residues. Looked up from germline, CDR1 is MDHEN and CDR2 is SYDVKM. Trimming took off 1 base at V and 7 bases at J, with 10 bases between the two ends. CDR3 residues: CASSLLSGGEKLFF. CDR3 coding DNA: TGTGCCAGCAGTTTATTATCCGGAGGTGAAAAACTGTTTTTT.